The T cell receptor beta chain under discussion was sequenced for a study of shared clonotypes between healthy human individuals. Naive CD8 cells were CD45RO-negative, positively selected for CCR7, excluding terminally differentiated effector memory CD45RA+ cells. This clone showed up just a few times. The antigen remains unidentified. Study findings and constraints: Naive subsets generally exceeded memory subsets in estimated richness. Generation of non-shared clonotypes was less probable than generation of clonotypes shared by all four donors.

Each replicate PCR on the sorted subsets used 150 to 200 ng DNA (approximately 33,000 T cell genomes). Measured with immunoSEQ multiplex PCR; TCRdb has only the in-frame clones, and not every one. This sample has about 2,100,000 clones, with approximately 94% found just once. V lost 3 bases, J lost 4 bases, and 9 bases lay in between. This CDR3 is 12 amino acids long. Germline V gene sequence: CDR1 SQVTM, CDR2 ANQGSEA. This TCR was sampled from a man aged 18 to 29 in good health. Some clones in this sample may be carry-over from other donors' samples. The chain recombines TRBV29-1 with TRBJ1-1; tentative D call: TRBD1 (5 bases). Sequencing input: naive CD8+ T cells from PBMCs. The CDR3 DNA follows: TGCAGCGTTGAGGAGGGGTTCACTGAAGCTTTCTTT. This codes for CSVEEGFTEAFF.